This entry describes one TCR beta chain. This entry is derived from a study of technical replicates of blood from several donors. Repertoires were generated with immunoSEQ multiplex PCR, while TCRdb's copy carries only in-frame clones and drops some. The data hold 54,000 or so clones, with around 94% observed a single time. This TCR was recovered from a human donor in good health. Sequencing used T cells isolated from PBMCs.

CDR3 DNA: TGCGCCAGCAGGCTAGAAATGGTCCCAAACTACGAGCAGTACTTC. This translates into CASRLEMVPNYEQYF. V gene TRBV5-1 combines with J gene TRBJ2-7, with unresolved D. Germline-derived CDR1 and CDR2 are SGHRS and YFSETQ. Trimming left V 5 bases short and J 3 bases short, with 18 bases between. The CDR3 covers 15 residues.